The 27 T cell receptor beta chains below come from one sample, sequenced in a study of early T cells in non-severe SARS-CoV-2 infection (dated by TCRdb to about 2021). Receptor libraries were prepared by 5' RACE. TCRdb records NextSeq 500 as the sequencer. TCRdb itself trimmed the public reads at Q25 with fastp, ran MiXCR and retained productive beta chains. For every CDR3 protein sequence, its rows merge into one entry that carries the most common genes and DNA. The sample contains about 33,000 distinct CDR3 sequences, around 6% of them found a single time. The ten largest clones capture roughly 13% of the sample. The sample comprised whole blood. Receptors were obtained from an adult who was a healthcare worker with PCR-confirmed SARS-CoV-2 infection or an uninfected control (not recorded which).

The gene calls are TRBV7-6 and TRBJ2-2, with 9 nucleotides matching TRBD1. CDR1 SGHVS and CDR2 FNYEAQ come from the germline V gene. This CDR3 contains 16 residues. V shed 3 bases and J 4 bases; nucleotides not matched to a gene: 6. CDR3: CASSFDHRGPTGELFF. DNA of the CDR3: TGTGCCAGCAGCTTTGACCACAGGGGGCCCACCGGGGAGCTGTTTTTT. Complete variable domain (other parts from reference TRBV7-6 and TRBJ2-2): GAGVSQSPRYKVTKRGQDVALRCDPISGHVSLYWYRQALGQGPEFLTYFNYEAQQDKSGLPNDRFSAERPEGSISTLTIQRTEQRDSAMYRCASSFDHRGPTGELFFGEGSRLTVL.

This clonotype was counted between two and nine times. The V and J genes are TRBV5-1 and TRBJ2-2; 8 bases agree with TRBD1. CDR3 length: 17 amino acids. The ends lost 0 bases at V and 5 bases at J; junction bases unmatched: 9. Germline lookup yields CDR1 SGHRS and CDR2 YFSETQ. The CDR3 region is CASSLVSQGALTGELFF. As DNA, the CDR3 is TGCGCCAGCAGCTTGGTTTCGCAGGGGGCGCTGACCGGGGAGCTGTTTTTT.

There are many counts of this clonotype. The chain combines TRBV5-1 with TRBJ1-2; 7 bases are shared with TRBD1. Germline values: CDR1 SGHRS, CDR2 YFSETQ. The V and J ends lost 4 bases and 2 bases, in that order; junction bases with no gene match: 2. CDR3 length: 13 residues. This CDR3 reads CASSRDRNYGYTF. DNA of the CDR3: TGCGCCAGCAGCCGGGACAGAAACTATGGCTACACCTTC.

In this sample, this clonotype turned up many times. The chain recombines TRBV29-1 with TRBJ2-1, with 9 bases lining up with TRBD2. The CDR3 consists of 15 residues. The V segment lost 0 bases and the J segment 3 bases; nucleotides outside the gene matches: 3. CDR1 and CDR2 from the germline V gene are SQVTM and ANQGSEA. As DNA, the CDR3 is TGCAGCGTTGAAGATGGGCGGGGGGGCTACAATGAGCAGTTCTTC. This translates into CSVEDGRGGYNEQFF.

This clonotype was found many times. CDR3 protein: CASSHRGDQPQHF. Here the CDR3 DNA reads TGTGCCAGCAGCCACCGAGGGGATCAGCCCCAGCATTTT. This rearrangement joins TRBV14 to TRBJ1-5, with D possibly being TRBD1 (5 bases). The CDR3 length is 13 residues. Germline CDR1 and CDR2: SGHDN and FVKESK. Trimming took 3 bases from V and 5 from J, leaving 8 bases between them.

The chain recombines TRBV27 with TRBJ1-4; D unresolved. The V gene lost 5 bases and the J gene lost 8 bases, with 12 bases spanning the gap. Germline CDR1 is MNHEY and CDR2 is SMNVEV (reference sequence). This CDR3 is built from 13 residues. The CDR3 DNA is TGTGCCAGCAGTCCACTGGATGAGGAAAAACTGTTTTTT. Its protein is CASSPLDEEKLFF.

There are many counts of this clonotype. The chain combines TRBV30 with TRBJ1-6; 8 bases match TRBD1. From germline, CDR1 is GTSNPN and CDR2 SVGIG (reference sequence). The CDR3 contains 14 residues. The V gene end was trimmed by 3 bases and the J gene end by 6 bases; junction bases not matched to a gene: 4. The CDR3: CAWRRQGRNSPLHF. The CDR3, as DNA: TGTGCCTGGAGGAGACAGGGGCGTAATTCACCCCTCCACTTT.

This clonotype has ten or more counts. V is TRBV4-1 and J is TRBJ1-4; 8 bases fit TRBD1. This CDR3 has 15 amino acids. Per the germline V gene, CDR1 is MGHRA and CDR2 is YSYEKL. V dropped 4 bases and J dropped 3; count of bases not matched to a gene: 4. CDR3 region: CASSREDRANEKLFF. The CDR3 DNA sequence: TGCGCCAGCAGCCGGGAGGACAGGGCTAATGAAAAACTGTTTTTT.

The CDR3 DNA reads TGTGCCAGCAGTGACAGGGGCCGAAAAAGTTACAATGAGCAGTTCTTC. It translates to CASSDRGRKSYNEQFF. The chain links TRBV6-1 to TRBJ2-1, with a weak D call TRBD1 (6 bases). V lost 3 bases and J lost 4, with 16 bases in between. CDR1 and CDR2 from the germline V gene are MNHNS and SASEGT. The CDR3 has 16 amino acids.

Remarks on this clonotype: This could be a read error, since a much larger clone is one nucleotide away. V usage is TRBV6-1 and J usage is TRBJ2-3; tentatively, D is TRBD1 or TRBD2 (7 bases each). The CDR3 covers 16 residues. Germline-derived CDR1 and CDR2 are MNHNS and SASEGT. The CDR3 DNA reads TGTGCCAGCAGTGAAGTCAGGGGGGGGGCGACAGATATGCAGTATTTT. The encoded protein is CASSEVRGGATDMQYF.

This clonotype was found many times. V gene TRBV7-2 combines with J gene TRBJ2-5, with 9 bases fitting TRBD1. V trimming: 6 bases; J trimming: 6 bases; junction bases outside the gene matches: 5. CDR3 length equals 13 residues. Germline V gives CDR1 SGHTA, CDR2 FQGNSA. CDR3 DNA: TGTGCCAGCAGGAGTGACAGGGGGAAGACCCAGTACTTC. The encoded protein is CASRSDRGKTQYF.

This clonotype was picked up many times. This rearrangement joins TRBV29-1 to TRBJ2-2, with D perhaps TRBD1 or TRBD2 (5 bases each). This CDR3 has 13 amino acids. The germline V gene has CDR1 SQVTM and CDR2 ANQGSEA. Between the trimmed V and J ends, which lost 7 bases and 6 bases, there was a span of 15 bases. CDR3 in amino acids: CSAGTSVAGELFF. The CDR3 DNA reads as TGCAGCGCGGGGACGTCCGTCGCCGGGGAGCTGTTTTTT.

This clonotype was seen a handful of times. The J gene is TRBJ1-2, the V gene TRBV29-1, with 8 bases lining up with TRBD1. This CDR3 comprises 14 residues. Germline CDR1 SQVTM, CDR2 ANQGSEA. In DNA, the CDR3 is TGCACCATAACCCGACAGGGGTTTTCGTATGGCTACACCTTC. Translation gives CTITRQGFSYGYTF.

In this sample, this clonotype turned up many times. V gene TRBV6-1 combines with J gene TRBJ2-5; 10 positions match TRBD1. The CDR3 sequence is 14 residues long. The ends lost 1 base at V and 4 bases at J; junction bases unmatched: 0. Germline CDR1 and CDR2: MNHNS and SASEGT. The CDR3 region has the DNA TGTGCCAGCAGTGAAGGACAGGGGGCAGAGACCCAGTACTTC. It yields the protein CASSEGQGAETQYF.

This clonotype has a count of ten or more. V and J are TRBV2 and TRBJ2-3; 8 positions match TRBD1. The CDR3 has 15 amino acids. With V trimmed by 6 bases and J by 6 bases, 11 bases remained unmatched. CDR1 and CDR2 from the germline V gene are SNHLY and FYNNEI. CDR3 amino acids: CASRRTGLLRDTQYF. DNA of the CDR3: TGTGCCAGCAGGCGGACAGGGCTTCTTCGGGATACGCAGTATTTT.

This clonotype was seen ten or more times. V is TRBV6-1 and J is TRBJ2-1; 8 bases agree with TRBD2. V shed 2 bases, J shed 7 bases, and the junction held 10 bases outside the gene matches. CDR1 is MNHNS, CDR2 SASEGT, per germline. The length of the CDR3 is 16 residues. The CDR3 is CASSESPGGPTNEQFF. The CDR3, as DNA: TGTGCCAGCAGTGAATCGCCGGGGGGGCCCACGAATGAGCAGTTCTTC.

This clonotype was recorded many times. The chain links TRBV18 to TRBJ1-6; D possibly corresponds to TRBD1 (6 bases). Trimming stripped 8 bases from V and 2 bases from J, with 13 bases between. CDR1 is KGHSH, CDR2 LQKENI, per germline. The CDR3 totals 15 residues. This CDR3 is CASATTGAYNSPLHF. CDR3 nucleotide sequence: TGTGCCAGCGCGACGACAGGAGCCTATAATTCACCCCTCCACTTT.

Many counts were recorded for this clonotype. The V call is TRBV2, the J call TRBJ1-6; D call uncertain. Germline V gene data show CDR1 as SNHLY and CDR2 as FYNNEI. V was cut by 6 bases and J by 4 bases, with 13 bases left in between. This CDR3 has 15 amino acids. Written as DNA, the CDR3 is TGTGCCAGCAGGACGGCAGATGCTTATAATTCACCCCTCCACTTT. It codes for CASRTADAYNSPLHF.

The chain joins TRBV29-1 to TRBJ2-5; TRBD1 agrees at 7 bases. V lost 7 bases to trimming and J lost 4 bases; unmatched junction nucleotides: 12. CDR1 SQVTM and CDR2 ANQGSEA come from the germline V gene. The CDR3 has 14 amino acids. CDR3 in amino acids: CSAAPDRVRETQYF. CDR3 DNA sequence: TGCAGCGCCGCCCCAGACAGGGTTCGAGAGACCCAGTACTTC.

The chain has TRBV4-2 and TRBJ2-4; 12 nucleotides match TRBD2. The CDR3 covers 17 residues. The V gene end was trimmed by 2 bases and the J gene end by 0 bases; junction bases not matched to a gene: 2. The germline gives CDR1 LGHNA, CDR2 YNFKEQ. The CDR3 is CASSQLTSGGAKNIQYF. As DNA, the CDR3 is TGTGCCAGCAGCCAACTGACTAGCGGGGGAGCCAAAAACATTCAGTACTTC.

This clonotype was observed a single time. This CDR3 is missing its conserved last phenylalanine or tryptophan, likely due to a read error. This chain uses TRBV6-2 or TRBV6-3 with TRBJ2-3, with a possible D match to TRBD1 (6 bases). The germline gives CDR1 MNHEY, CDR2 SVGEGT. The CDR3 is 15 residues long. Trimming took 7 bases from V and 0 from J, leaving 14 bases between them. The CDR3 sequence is CASIETGVSTDTQYY. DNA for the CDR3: TGTGCCAGCATTGAGACAGGCGTTAGCACAGATACGCAGTATTAT.

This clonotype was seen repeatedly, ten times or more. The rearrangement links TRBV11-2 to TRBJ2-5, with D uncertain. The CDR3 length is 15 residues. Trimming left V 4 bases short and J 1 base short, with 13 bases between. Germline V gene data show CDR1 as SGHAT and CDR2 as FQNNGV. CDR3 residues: CASSSFPPGQETQYF. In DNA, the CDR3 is TGTGCCAGCAGCTCCTTTCCTCCTGGCCAAGAGACCCAGTACTTC.

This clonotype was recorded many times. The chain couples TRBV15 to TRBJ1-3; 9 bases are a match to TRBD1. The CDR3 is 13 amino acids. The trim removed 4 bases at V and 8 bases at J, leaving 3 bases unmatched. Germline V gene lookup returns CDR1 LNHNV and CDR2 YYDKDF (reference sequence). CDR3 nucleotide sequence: TGTGCCACCAGCAAGGACAGGGGAGACACCATATATTTT. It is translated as CATSKDRGDTIYF.

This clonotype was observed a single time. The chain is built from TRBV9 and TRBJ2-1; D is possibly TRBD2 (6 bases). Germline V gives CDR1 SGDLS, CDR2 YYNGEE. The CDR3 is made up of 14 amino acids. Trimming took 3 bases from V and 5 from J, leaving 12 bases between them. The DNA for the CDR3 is TGTGCCAGCAGCGAAAGGGACTTTAACAATGAGCAGTTCTTC. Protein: CASSERDFNNEQFF.

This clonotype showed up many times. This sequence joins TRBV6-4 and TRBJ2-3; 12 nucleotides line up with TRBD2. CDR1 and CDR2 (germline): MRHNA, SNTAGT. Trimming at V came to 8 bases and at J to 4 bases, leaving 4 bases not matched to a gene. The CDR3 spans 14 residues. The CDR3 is CASGRTSGADTQYF. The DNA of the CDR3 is TGTGCCAGCGGAAGGACTAGCGGGGCAGATACGCAGTATTTT.

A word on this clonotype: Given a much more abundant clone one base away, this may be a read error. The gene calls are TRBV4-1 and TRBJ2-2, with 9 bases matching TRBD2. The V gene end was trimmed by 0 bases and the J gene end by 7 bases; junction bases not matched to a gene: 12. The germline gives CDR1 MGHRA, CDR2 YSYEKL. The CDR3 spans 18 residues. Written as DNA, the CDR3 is TGCGCCAGCAGCCAAGATCCCGCCTGGGGAGCGGGGGGCGGGGAGCTGTTTTTT. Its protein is CASSQDPAWGAGGGELFF.

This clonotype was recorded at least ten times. CDR3 in amino acids: CASSLSGGLGKLFF. CDR3 bases: TGTGCCAGCAGTCTTTCAGGGGGTCTCGGAAAACTGTTTTTT. The rearrangement uses TRBV28 and TRBJ1-4, with TRBD1 identical over 7 bases. This CDR3 comprises 14 residues. CDR1 is MDHEN and CDR2 is SYDVKM in the germline V gene. J gave up 10 bases and V 5 bases, and 10 bases lay outside the gene matches.